The entry below describes one TCR beta chain. Its antigen is undetermined. The CDR3 covers 13 residues. Looked up from germline, CDR1 is WNHNN and CDR2 is SYGVQD (reference sequence). Trimming left V 6 bases short and J 4 bases short, with 12 bases between. Assay: immunoSEQ multiplex PCR; the TCRdb copy retains only in-frame clones and omits some. The sample has approximately 30,000 clones, 92% seen once; the top ten hold 30% to 35%. The data were obtained in a study of OX40 agonist ivuxolimab in advanced cancers. Notes on the study in general: CD4+ and CD8+ blood T cells expanded clonally by week 6 at 0.1 to 3.0 mg/kg. Patients with a partial response at 0.1-3.0 mg/kg had among the lowest clonal expansion.

This receptor was taken from an adult with an advanced solid tumor such as melanoma, head and neck, liver or kidney cancer. This chain joins TRBV10-1 and TRBJ2-5; D possibly corresponds to TRBD1 (6 bases). The input for sequencing was CD4+ or CD8+ T cells sorted from blood, taken in a trial of the OX40 agonist ivuxolimab. The CDR3 loop reads CASRTGSRETQYF. The DNA for the CDR3 is TGCGCCAGCAGAACAGGGTCGAGAGAGACCCAGTACTTC.